These 8 T cell receptor beta chains were all obtained from the same sample, sequenced in a study of cytomegalovirus exposure and HLA in healthy donors. This PCR relied on a set of 60 Vbeta primers and 13 Jbeta primers. TCRdb's table, derived via immunoSEQ multiplex PCR, lists solely in-frame clones and lacks some. The sample contains some 130,000 clones, around four fifths of which appear only once. Sequenced sample: PBMCs. The receptors were gathered from a man aged 25 to 45 in good health.

The gene calls are TRBV25-1 and TRBJ2-1; 7 bases map to TRBD2. The CDR3 sequence is 16 residues long. CDR1 is MGHDK and CDR2 is SYGVNS in the germline V gene. J lost 1 base, V lost 8 bases, and 11 bases had no gene match. The DNA for the CDR3 is TGTGCCAGCGGTGGGGGAGGGCCGGGTTCCTACAATGAGCAGTTCTTC. Amino acid sequence: CASGGGGPGSYNEQFF.

V usage is TRBV7-6 and J usage is TRBJ1-1, with a weak D call TRBD1 (6 bases). This CDR3 has 15 amino acids. V gave up 1 base and J gave up 2 bases, with 11 bases separating them. Germline V lookup: CDR1 SGHVS, CDR2 FNYEAQ. DNA of the CDR3: TGTGCCAGCAGCTTAGGACAGGCCTATAACACTGAAGCTTTCTTT. Translated: CASSLGQAYNTEAFF.

This chain links TRBV10-3 with TRBJ2-4; tentatively, D is TRBD1 (6 bases). V dropped 10 bases and J dropped 6 bases, with 22 bases sitting between them. Germline V gene data show CDR1 as ENHRY and CDR2 as SYGVKD. The CDR3 contains 15 residues. CDR3 residues: CATSRPGDTSNIQYF. The CDR3 DNA reads TGTGCCACCAGCCGGCCCGGGGACACCTCAAACATTCAGTACTTC.

The rearrangement uses TRBV19 and TRBJ2-3; 7 bases map to TRBD2. J gave up 0 bases and V 3 bases, and 0 bases lay outside the gene matches. Germline-derived CDR1 and CDR2 are LNHDA and SQIVND (reference sequence). The CDR3 sequence is 14 residues long. In DNA, the CDR3 is TGTGCCAGTAGTATGCGGGGGAGCACAGATACGCAGTATTTT. Protein product: CASSMRGSTDTQYF.

CDR3 amino acids: CASRAGTGLNQPQHF. The CDR3 DNA sequence: TGTGCCAGCAGGGCCGGGACAGGATTAAATCAGCCCCAGCATTTT. The chain joins TRBV7-8 to TRBJ1-5; 8 nucleotides align to TRBD1. Germline V gives CDR1 SGHVS, CDR2 FQNEAQ. J lost 4 bases, V lost 6 bases, and 8 bases had no gene match. This CDR3 is built from 15 residues.

V usage is TRBV7-9 and J usage is TRBJ1-2, with 9 bases lining up with TRBD1. This CDR3 has 14 amino acids. CDR1 and CDR2 (germline): SEHNR, FQNEAQ (reference sequence). V was clipped by 5 bases and J by 4 bases; unmatched bases: 5. This CDR3 reads CASSITGGSYGYTF. In DNA, the CDR3 is TGTGCCAGCAGCATAACAGGGGGCAGCTATGGCTACACCTTC.

This clone was picked up a small number of times. The V gene is TRBV11-2, the J gene TRBJ2-7, with D possibly TRBD1 on 6 matching bases. This CDR3 contains 15 residues. The germline V and J ends were trimmed by 5 bases and 2 bases, with 16 bases remaining between them. Germline CDR1 reads SGHAT; CDR2 reads FQNNGV. CDR3 sequence reads: CASSTGTLRAYEQYF. The CDR3 DNA sequence: TGTGCCAGCAGCACCGGGACACTAAGAGCCTACGAGCAGTACTTC.

The V call is TRBV27, the J call TRBJ2-1; 8 bases map to TRBD2. Trimming took 6 bases from V and 9 from J; bases not matched to a gene: 10. The germline CDR1 and CDR2 sequences are MNHEY and SMNVEV (reference sequence). This CDR3 is 14 amino acids long. CDR3 nucleotides: TGTGCCAGCAGAATCGGAGCGGGAGTTGGTGAGCAGTTCTTC. Translated: CASRIGAGVGEQFF.